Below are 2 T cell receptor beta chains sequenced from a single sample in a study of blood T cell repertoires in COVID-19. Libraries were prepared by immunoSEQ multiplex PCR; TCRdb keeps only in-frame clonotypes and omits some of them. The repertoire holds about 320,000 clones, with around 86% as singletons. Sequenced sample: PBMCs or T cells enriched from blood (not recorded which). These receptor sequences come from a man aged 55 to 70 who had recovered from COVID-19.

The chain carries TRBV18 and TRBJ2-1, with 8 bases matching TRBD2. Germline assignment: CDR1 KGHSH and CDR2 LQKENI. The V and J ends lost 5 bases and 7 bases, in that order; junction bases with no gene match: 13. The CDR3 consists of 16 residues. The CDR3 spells CASSSASGPLGNEQFF. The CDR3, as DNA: TGTGCCAGCTCATCAGCTAGCGGGCCCCTTGGTAATGAGCAGTTCTTC.

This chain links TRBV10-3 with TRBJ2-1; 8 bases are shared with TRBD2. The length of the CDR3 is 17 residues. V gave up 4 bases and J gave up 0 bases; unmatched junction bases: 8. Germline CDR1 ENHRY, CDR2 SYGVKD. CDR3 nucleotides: TGTGCCATCAGTGCCCCGGGAGGGACAAGCTCCTACAATGAGCAGTTCTTC. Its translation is CAISAPGGTSSYNEQFF.